One sample yielded the 20 T cell receptor beta chains listed below, sequenced in a study of vaccination effects on CD4 cells after COVID-19. Repertoires were generated with immunoSEQ multiplex PCR, while TCRdb's copy carries only in-frame clones and drops some. The data show tens of thousands of clones, roughly four fifths seen once. The antigens for these receptors are not known. Expansion with viral peptide pools was applied to antigen-specific CD4+ T cells by the ViraFEST assay prior to sequencing. Scientists isolated CD4+ T cells after an approximately 11-day culture period ended. Material: CD4+ T cells from PBMCs cultured with HCoV-229E spike peptides, obtained before COVID-19 vaccination. These receptor sequences come from a human donor who received a COVID-19 vaccine.

The rearrangement joins TRBV5-1 to TRBJ1-2; D is undetermined. V was cut by 1 base and J by 2 bases, with 12 bases left in between. The germline V gene has CDR1 SGHRS and CDR2 YFSETQ. The CDR3 is 15 amino acids. The CDR3 nucleotides are TGCGCCAGCAGCTTGTTGCGGGGAACCAACTATGGCTACACCTTC. This translates into CASSLLRGTNYGYTF.

This chain joins TRBV18 and TRBJ1-6, with TRBD1 identical over 11 bases. The CDR3 consists of 15 residues. J lost 7 bases, V lost 3 bases, and 2 bases had no gene match. Germline loops: CDR1 KGHSH, CDR2 LQKENI. The CDR3 here is CASSPGQGGNSPLHF. The CDR3 DNA follows: TGTGCCAGCTCACCGGGACAGGGGGGGAATTCACCCCTCCACTTT.

The chain combines TRBV6-4 with TRBJ2-3, with D possibly being TRBD1 or TRBD2 (5 bases each). This CDR3 spans 14 amino acids. V was pared by 0 bases and J by 12 bases, with 16 bases between. Germline CDR1 and CDR2: MRHNA and SNTAGT. The CDR3 sequence is CASSDSPGLGNQYF. DNA for the CDR3: TGTGCCAGCAGTGACTCGCCGGGGCTGGGGAACCAGTATTTT.

V usage is TRBV5-1 and J usage is TRBJ2-1; D unclear. The CDR3 runs to 12 residues. Germline CDR1 reads SGHRS; CDR2 reads YFSETQ. V was shortened by 4 bases and J by 7 bases, with 9 bases between the two germline ends. DNA of the CDR3: TGCGCCAGCAGCATAAATAGGAATGAGCAGTTCTTC. Encoded protein: CASSINRNEQFF.

This chain joins TRBV12-5 and TRBJ2-1, with D hard to call. The length of the CDR3 is 13 residues. V lost 0 bases to trimming and J lost 7 bases, with 7 bases between them. Germline lookup yields CDR1 LGHNT and CDR2 FRNRAP. The CDR3 protein is CASGLVGGNEQFF. In DNA form, the CDR3 reads TGTGCTAGTGGTTTGGTAGGTGGGAATGAGCAGTTCTTC. Complete variable domain (other parts from reference TRBV12-5 and TRBJ2-1): DARVTQTPRHKVTEMGQEVTMRCQPILGHNTVFWYRQTMMQGLELLAYFRNRAPLDDSGMPKDRFSAEMPDATLATLKIQPSEPRDSAVYFCASGLVGGNEQFFGPGTRLTVL.

The V and J genes are TRBV2 and TRBJ2-4; tentatively, D is TRBD1 (6 bases). The CDR3 spans 15 residues. CDR1 and CDR2 (germline): SNHLY, FYNNEI. V lost 4 bases, J lost 1 base, and 11 bases lay in between. Here the CDR3 DNA reads TGTGCCAGCAGTGGTAGGGGGAACGCCAAAAACATTCAGTACTTC. Its protein product is CASSGRGNAKNIQYF.

The chain couples TRBV27 to TRBJ1-5; possibly TRBD1 for D (5 bases). The CDR3 has 16 amino acids. The V gene lost 6 bases and the J gene lost 3 bases, with 18 bases spanning the gap. Germline loops: CDR1 MNHEY, CDR2 SMNVEV (reference sequence). CDR3 in DNA: TGTGCCAGCAGCCACGGGCGGGGCGCCTTCAATCAGCCCCAGCATTTT. Translating gives CASSHGRGAFNQPQHF.

The rearrangement links TRBV7-3 to TRBJ1-2; tentatively, D is TRBD1 (6 bases). CDR1 SGHTA and CDR2 FQGTGA come from the germline V gene. The CDR3 runs 18 residues. V lost 0 bases, J lost 0 bases, and 17 bases lay in between. In nucleotides, the CDR3 is TGTGCCAGCAGCTTAACGGGGACACCCTTATCCCCTAACTATGGCTACACCTTC. Its translation: CASSLTGTPLSPNYGYTF.

The chain combines TRBV5-1 with TRBJ1-3; D remains unclear. The germline V gene encodes CDR1 SGHRS and CDR2 YFSETQ. The CDR3 has 15 residues. Trimming left V 0 bases short and J 0 bases short, with 7 bases between. The CDR3 reads CASSLGLSSGNTIYF. Here the CDR3 DNA reads TGCGCCAGCAGCTTGGGCCTGTCCTCTGGAAACACCATATATTTT.

The chain combines TRBV9 with TRBJ2-3; maybe TRBD1 (5 bases). The CDR3 runs to 18 residues. Germline V lookup: CDR1 SGDLS, CDR2 YYNGEE. V gave up 0 bases and J gave up 1 base, with 18 bases separating them. The CDR3, as DNA: TGTGCCAGCAGCGTAGGGCAGGGTTTGGTCACTGGCACAGATACGCAGTATTTT. This codes for CASSVGQGLVTGTDTQYF.

The chain carries TRBV10-2 and TRBJ2-1, with D hard to call. CDR1 and CDR2 from the germline V gene are WSHSY and SAAADI. V was clipped by 8 bases and J by 1 base, with 9 bases between them. The CDR3 spans 13 residues. In DNA, the CDR3 is TGCGCCAGCTCCGGACCTTCCTACAATGAGCAGTTCTTC. Translation: CASSGPSYNEQFF.

CDR3 loop: CSATHTDTQYF. CDR3 nucleotides: TGCAGTGCTACCCACACAGATACGCAGTATTTT. The chain is built from TRBV20-1 and TRBJ2-3; D is unclear. The CDR3 totals 11 residues. The V gene's germline CDR1 is DFQATT and CDR2 SNEGSKA (reference sequence). The V end lost 4 bases, the J end lost 2 bases, and 4 bases lay between the germline ends.

V gene TRBV28 combines with J gene TRBJ2-1; D could derive from TRBD1 or TRBD2 (6 bases each). V lost 3 bases to trimming and J lost 7 bases, with 19 bases between them. The CDR3 sequence is 16 residues long. The germline gives CDR1 MDHEN, CDR2 SYDVKM. This CDR3 is CASSFGGGGGKNEQFF. As DNA, the CDR3 is TGTGCCAGCAGTTTTGGGGGCGGAGGGGGGAAAAATGAGCAGTTCTTC.

The CDR3 reads CASSRQAQETQYF. Here the CDR3 DNA reads TGTGCCAGCAGCCGACAGGCCCAAGAGACCCAGTACTTC. This chain uses TRBV9 with TRBJ2-5; D is perhaps TRBD1 (6 bases). The CDR3 loop spans 13 amino acids. Germline CDR1 SGDLS, CDR2 YYNGEE. V was pared by 4 bases and J by 1 base, with 8 bases between.

The J gene is TRBJ2-7, the V gene TRBV7-3; perhaps TRBD2 as D (6 bases). This CDR3 has 15 amino acids. Germline V gives CDR1 SGHTA, CDR2 FQGTGA. V was shortened by 2 bases and J by 4 bases, with 15 bases between the two germline ends. CDR3 bases: TGTGCCAGCAGCTTAGAGTGGGGGGATTATTACGAGCAGTACGTC. Translation gives CASSLEWGDYYEQYV.

The V and J genes are TRBV6-4 and TRBJ2-2; possible D gene TRBD1, 5 bases. V lost 2 bases and J 0 bases, leaving 10 bases between the germline ends. This CDR3 comprises 16 residues. Germline V gene sequence: CDR1 MRHNA, CDR2 SNTAGT. CDR3 amino acids: CASSDRGFANTGELFF. The CDR3 nucleotides read TGTGCCAGCAGTGACAGGGGTTTCGCGAACACCGGGGAGCTGTTTTTT.

The chain joins TRBV30 to TRBJ2-3; no definite D call. V lost 2 bases and J 6 bases, leaving 6 bases between the germline ends. This CDR3 contains 11 residues. Germline V gene data show CDR1 as GTSNPN and CDR2 as SVGIG (reference sequence). CDR3 loop: CAWSPRDTQYF. The CDR3 DNA reads as TGTGCCTGGAGTCCGAGGGATACGCAGTATTTT.

This sequence joins TRBV7-2 and TRBJ2-1; D is undetermined. CDR3 length: 14 residues. V lost 1 base, J lost 6 bases, and 10 bases lay in between. CDR1 SGHTA and CDR2 FQGNSA come from the germline V gene. This CDR3 is CASSLVRVSNEQFF. The DNA for the CDR3 is TGTGCCAGCAGCTTAGTACGGGTGAGCAATGAGCAGTTCTTC.

The chain combines TRBV27 with TRBJ1-5; maybe TRBD1 (5 bases). Looked up from germline, CDR1 is MNHEY and CDR2 is SMNVEV (reference sequence). The CDR3 extends over 15 amino acids. V gave up 3 bases and J gave up 0 bases, with 9 bases separating them. The CDR3 protein is CASSFRQNSNQPQHF. Here the CDR3 DNA reads TGTGCCAGCAGTTTTAGACAGAATAGCAATCAGCCCCAGCATTTT.

The chain links TRBV10-2 to TRBJ2-7, with unresolved D. Germline V gene data show CDR1 as WSHSY and CDR2 as SAAADI. Trimming took off 7 bases at V and 0 bases at J, with 16 bases between the two ends. The CDR3 is made up of 15 amino acids. The CDR3 protein is CASTQGPRSSYEQYV. The CDR3 DNA sequence: TGCGCCAGCACCCAAGGGCCTAGGAGCTCCTACGAGCAGTACGTC.